The rows below give T cell receptor beta chains drawn from one sample of a study of blood T cells in healthy people across ages. MiXCR, applied by TCRdb to the 5' RACE reads, yields one record per CDR3 protein. The repertoire holds 650,000 to 900,000 distinct CDR3 sequences, with about 59% as singletons. Sequencing was done on a sample of blood. All receptors come from a man between 25 and 39 years old in good health. Each CDR3 is given with its conserved first and last residue. D genes are given only for firm matches. The listing skips clone size in some rows; elsewhere it reads once, few, many or a size class.

clone size	D gene	V gene	J gene	CDR3 protein	CDR3 DNA
NA	NA	TRBV12-3/TRBV12-4	TRBJ1-4	CASSLGSQGEKLFF	TGTGCCAGCAGTTTAGGAAGTCAGGGTGAAAAACTGTTTTTT
few	NA	TRBV27	TRBJ2-3	CASSLTGVGTDTQYF	TGTGCCAGCAGTTTAACGGGGGTGGGGACAGATACGCAGTATTTT
NA	NA	TRBV6-6	TRBJ2-3	CASSYSKGGGSDTQYF	TGTGCCAGCAGTTACTCTAAAGGCGGGGGCTCAGATACGCAGTATTTT
NA	TRBD1	TRBV7-2	TRBJ1-4	CASSPDRGGEKLFF	TGTGCCAGCAGCCCCGACAGGGGTGGTGAAAAACTGTTTTTT
NA	NA	TRBV5-1	TRBJ2-7	CASSLISQGYEQYF	TGCGCCAGCAGCCTCATCTCACAGGGCTACGAGCAGTACTTC
few	NA	TRBV6-5	TRBJ2-1	CASSLVGGRHEQFF	TGTGCCAGCAGCCTCGTGGGGGGCCGGCATGAGCAGTTCTTC
NA	TRBD2	TRBV13	TRBJ2-7	CASSCRTRWEQYF	TGTGCCAGCAGCTGCCGGACTAGATGGGAGCAGTACTTC
NA	TRBD1	TRBV20-1	TRBJ1-2	CSARTGGDYGYTF	TGCAGTGCTCGGACAGGGGGGGACTATGGCTACACCTTC
once	TRBD2	TRBV4-1	TRBJ2-7	CASSPSGGSLYEQYF	TGCGCCAGCAGCCCCAGCGGGGGGTCCCTATACGAGCAGTACTTC
NA	NA	TRBV27	TRBJ1-6	CASHPGPGGGSPLHF	TGTGCCAGCCATCCGGGACCGGGGGGAGGTTCACCCCTCCACTTT
few	NA	TRBV4-2	TRBJ2-1	CASSQDPRSGQFF	TGTGCCAGCAGCCAAGATCCACGGAGCGGCCAGTTCTTC
NA	TRBD2	TRBV28	TRBJ2-4	CASSSWGGGNIQYF	TGTGCCAGCAGTTCGTGGGGCGGGGGAAACATTCAGTACTTC
few	NA	TRBV7-2	TRBJ2-5	CASSLGFRIKETQYF	TGTGCCAGCAGCTTAGGTTTTCGGATCAAAGAGACCCAGTACTTC
NA	NA	TRBV27	TRBJ2-5	CASSPVGNRELETQYF	TGTGCCAGCAGTCCCGTAGGAAACCGAGAACTGGAGACCCAGTACTTC
NA	TRBD1	TRBV7-9	TRBJ1-2	CASTEGAGAKYGYTF	TGTGCCAGCACGGAGGGGGCAGGGGCGAAGTATGGCTACACCTTC
NA	TRBD1	TRBV9	TRBJ2-3	CASSVGTGGTSSTDTQYF	TGTGCCAGCAGCGTTGGGACAGGAGGCACGTCTAGCACAGATACGCAGTATTTT
few	NA	TRBV20-1	TRBJ2-7	CSARVLAYEQYF	TGCAGTGCTAGAGTTCTTGCCTACGAGCAGTACTTC
NA	NA	TRBV4-2	TRBJ1-2	CASSQERGRGYTF	TGTGCCAGCAGCCAAGAGAGGGGCAGGGGCTACACCTTC
NA	TRBD2	TRBV6-2/TRBV6-3	TRBJ2-1	CASSRLAGENGEQFF	TGTGCCAGCAGCCGACTAGCGGGGGAAAACGGTGAGCAGTTCTTC
NA	NA	TRBV24-1	TRBJ2-3	CATSDPPGLGGQDTQYF	TGTGCCACCAGTGACCCACCGGGTCTGGGGGGCCAAGATACGCAGTATTTT
NA	TRBD1	TRBV29-1	TRBJ2-4	CSVERDRGEQYF	TGCAGCGTTGAAAGGGACAGGGGTGAGCAGTACTTC
NA	NA	TRBV12-3/TRBV12-4	TRBJ2-7	CASSLGEQRRAQYF	TGTGCCAGCAGTTTAGGGGAACAACGGAGGGCCCAGTACTTC
NA	NA	TRBV25-1	TRBJ1-4	CASSEGAGGGREKLFF	TGTGCCAGCAGTGAAGGCGCCGGCGGGGGAAGGGAAAAACTGTTTTTT
NA	NA	TRBV4-3	TRBJ1-1	CASSQDLRSSAEAFF	TGCGCCAGCAGCCAAGATCTAAGAAGTTCGGCTGAAGCTTTCTTT
NA	NA	TRBV4-3	TRBJ1-2	CASSQGWAGGYTF	TGCGCCAGCAGCCAAGGTTGGGCAGGAGGCTACACCTTC
NA	NA	TRBV7-9	TRBJ2-4	CASSSFAKNIQYF	TGTGCCAGCAGTAGCTTCGCCAAAAACATTCAGTACTTC
NA	NA	TRBV12-3/TRBV12-4	TRBJ2-1	CASSPGLSVLIGETQFF	TGTGCCAGCAGTCCGGGACTTTCGGTACTAATAGGAGAGACCCAGTTCTTC
NA	NA	TRBV20-1	TRBJ1-1	CRAQGPGAEAFF	TGCAGGGCTCAGGGCCCAGGGGCTGAAGCTTTCTTT
few	TRBD1	TRBV5-1	TRBJ2-5	CASGPGQRYQETQYF	TGCGCCAGCGGCCCGGGACAGAGGTACCAAGAGACCCAGTACTTC
once	TRBD1	TRBV9	TRBJ2-3	CASSAYRGTSTDTQYF	TGTGCCAGCAGCGCTTACAGGGGTACTAGCACAGATACGCAGTATTTT
many	TRBD1	TRBV10-3	TRBJ1-4	CAAGDRDNEKLFF	TGTGCCGCCGGCGACAGGGATAATGAAAAACTGTTTTTT
NA	NA	TRBV12-3/TRBV12-4	TRBJ1-2	CASSWESRAYGYTF	TGTGCCAGCAGTTGGGAATCAAGAGCCTATGGCTACACCTTC
many	NA	TRBV10-3	TRBJ1-2	CAISRDKPSYGYTF	TGTGCCATCAGTCGGGACAAGCCGAGCTATGGCTACACCTTC
NA	TRBD2	TRBV10-3	TRBJ2-4	CAISPFGREVQYF	TGTGCCATCAGTCCCTTCGGCCGGGAGGTGCAGTACTTC
few	NA	TRBV29-1	TRBJ2-7	CSAQTGAGYYEQYF	TGCAGCGCCCAAACAGGAGCCGGATACTACGAGCAGTACTTC
once	TRBD2	TRBV5-1	TRBJ2-7	CASSGTSALGEQYF	TGCGCCAGCAGCGGAACTAGCGCCTTGGGGGAGCAGTACTTC
NA	TRBD1	TRBV18	TRBJ2-6	CASSPPTGHSGANVLTF	TGTGCCAGCTCACCGCCGACAGGGCACTCTGGGGCCAACGTCCTGACTTTC
NA	NA	TRBV5-5	TRBJ2-3	CASSPRRATDTQYF	TGTGCCAGCAGCCCGCGGCGGGCCACAGATACGCAGTATTTT
NA	NA	TRBV5-1	TRBJ2-1	CASHNGGPGEQFF	TGCGCCAGCCACAACGGGGGGCCGGGGGAGCAGTTCTTC
NA	NA	TRBV27	TRBJ1-2	CASSPAGINYGYTF	TGTGCCAGCAGTCCCGCGGGGATCAACTATGGCTACACCTTC
few	NA	TRBV15	TRBJ2-7	CATSFPYEQYF	TGTGCCACCAGCTTCCCCTACGAGCAGTACTTC
NA	NA	TRBV29-1	TRBJ2-1	CSVEDRRRRDEQFF	TGCAGCGTTGAAGATCGGCGACGGCGGGATGAGCAGTTCTTC
NA	TRBD2	TRBV6-2/TRBV6-3	TRBJ2-4	CASSYSISGGSWNIQYF	TGTGCCAGCAGTTACTCGATTAGCGGGGGGAGCTGGAACATTCAGTACTTC
NA	NA	TRBV3-1	TRBJ2-4	CASSQGLQGSDIQYF	TGTGCCAGCAGCCAAGGCCTTCAGGGGTCGGACATTCAGTACTTC
NA	NA	TRBV5-4	TRBJ2-4	CASSPGGAEDNIQYF	TGTGCCAGCAGCCCGGGTGGGGCCGAAGACAACATTCAGTACTTC